Listed below are T cell receptor beta chains from one sample, sequenced in a study of CD8 T cells in ankylosing spondylitis. MiXCR was run by TCRdb on the 5' RACE reads, yielding one entry per CDR3 protein. The sample holds about 340,000 distinct CDR3 sequences, around 8% seen once. The source material was blood, either unsorted or a sorted T cell fraction (not recorded which). The source of these receptors is a male donor with ankylosing spondylitis. Both conserved end residues are part of each CDR3. The order of the fields is V gene, J gene, D gene, clone size, CDR3 protein, CDR3 DNA. A D gene is named only where the DNA matches it firmly. Size is omitted from some rows. Given values are once, few, many or a class for expanded clones.

v_gene: TRBV9; j_gene: TRBJ1-1; d_gene: .; abundance: .; CDR3aa: CASSARIDTTSTEAFF; CDR3nt: TGTGCCAGCAGCGCTAGGATTGACACTACCTCCACTGAAGCTTTCTTT
v_gene: TRBV28; j_gene: TRBJ1-5; d_gene: .; abundance: many; CDR3aa: CASSSGGPYSNQPQHF; CDR3nt: TGTGCCAGCAGTTCGGGGGGGCCATATAGCAATCAGCCCCAGCATTTT
v_gene: TRBV29-1; j_gene: TRBJ2-7; d_gene: .; abundance: .; CDR3aa: CSVQDRAEQYF; CDR3nt: TGCAGCGTCCAGGACCGGGCGGAGCAGTACTTC
v_gene: TRBV12-3/TRBV12-4; j_gene: TRBJ2-5; d_gene: TRBD2; abundance: .; CDR3aa: CASSFNLAGGFETQYF; CDR3nt: TGTGCCAGCAGTTTCAACCTAGCGGGAGGTTTCGAGACCCAGTACTTC
v_gene: TRBV20-1; j_gene: TRBJ2-5; d_gene: .; abundance: .; CDR3aa: CSARPLFRERGPETQYF; CDR3nt: TGCAGTGCTAGGCCCTTATTCCGGGAGAGAGGCCCTGAGACCCAGTACTTC
v_gene: TRBV5-1; j_gene: TRBJ2-3; d_gene: TRBD2; abundance: few; CDR3aa: CASSLDSGRGDTQYF; CDR3nt: TGCGCCAGCAGCTTGGATAGCGGGAGGGGAGATACGCAGTATTTT
v_gene: TRBV10-3; j_gene: TRBJ2-1; d_gene: TRBD2; abundance: once; CDR3aa: CAISESGRLAAYNEQFF; CDR3nt: TGTGCCATCAGTGAGTCTGGAAGACTAGCGGCCTACAATGAGCAGTTCTTC
v_gene: TRBV5-1; j_gene: TRBJ2-1; d_gene: .; abundance: many; CDR3aa: CASSLEAGRTYEQFF; CDR3nt: TGCGCCAGCAGCTTGGAGGCGGGAAGGACCTATGAGCAGTTCTTC
v_gene: TRBV4-1; j_gene: TRBJ2-3; d_gene: TRBD2; abundance: .; CDR3aa: CASSQEGSGGYTDTQYF; CDR3nt: TGCGCCAGCAGCCAAGAGGGCAGCGGGGGATACACAGATACGCAGTATTTT
v_gene: TRBV6-2/TRBV6-3; j_gene: TRBJ1-5; d_gene: .; abundance: few; CDR3aa: CASSSGYSNQPQHF; CDR3nt: TGTGCCAGCAGTTCAGGGTATAGCAATCAGCCCCAGCATTTT
v_gene: TRBV12-3/TRBV12-4; j_gene: TRBJ2-3; d_gene: TRBD2; abundance: many; CDR3aa: CASSFLAGEDTQYF; CDR3nt: TGTGCCAGCAGTTTTTTGGCGGGAGAGGATACGCAGTATTTT
v_gene: TRBV24-1; j_gene: TRBJ2-1; d_gene: .; abundance: .; CDR3aa: CATSDPTSYNEQFF; CDR3nt: TGTGCCACCAGTGATCCGACGTCCTACAATGAGCAGTTCTTC
v_gene: TRBV5-5; j_gene: TRBJ1-6; d_gene: .; abundance: .; CDR3aa: CASSPVITGLTPLHF; CDR3nt: TGTGCCAGCAGCCCCGTAATAACGGGCCTGACACCCCTCCACTTT
v_gene: TRBV5-1; j_gene: TRBJ2-7; d_gene: .; abundance: many; CDR3aa: CASSFGNSYEQYF; CDR3nt: TGCGCCAGCAGCTTCGGCAACTCCTACGAGCAGTACTTC
v_gene: TRBV29-1; j_gene: TRBJ1-1; d_gene: TRBD1; abundance: many; CDR3aa: CSVRDRGTEAFF; CDR3nt: TGCAGCGTCCGGGACAGGGGAACTGAAGCTTTCTTT
v_gene: TRBV7-2; j_gene: TRBJ1-4; d_gene: .; abundance: few; CDR3aa: CASSPSRGVNEKLFF; CDR3nt: TGTGCCAGCAGCCCGAGCCGAGGGGTAAACGAAAAACTGTTTTTT
v_gene: TRBV5-1; j_gene: TRBJ2-6; d_gene: .; abundance: many; CDR3aa: CASSYRTAGANVLTF; CDR3nt: TGCGCCAGCAGCTACCGGACAGCTGGGGCCAACGTCCTGACTTTC
v_gene: TRBV29-1; j_gene: TRBJ1-1; d_gene: TRBD1; abundance: many; CDR3aa: CSVGQGDTEAFF; CDR3nt: TGCAGCGTTGGACAGGGGGACACTGAAGCTTTCTTT
v_gene: TRBV27; j_gene: TRBJ1-1; d_gene: TRBD1; abundance: many; CDR3aa: CATKRSDRAYTEAFF; CDR3nt: TGTGCCACCAAGAGGTCCGACAGGGCATACACTGAAGCTTTCTTT
v_gene: TRBV5-5; j_gene: TRBJ2-7; d_gene: TRBD2; abundance: few; CDR3aa: CASSSPSGAYEQYF; CDR3nt: TGTGCCAGCAGCTCCCCTAGCGGTGCCTACGAGCAGTACTTC
v_gene: TRBV27; j_gene: TRBJ1-2; d_gene: TRBD1; abundance: .; CDR3aa: CASRTQGGGYTF; CDR3nt: TGTGCCAGCAGGACACAGGGGGGTGGCTACACCTTC
v_gene: TRBV28; j_gene: TRBJ2-7; d_gene: .; abundance: many; CDR3aa: CASSFFTSYEQYF; CDR3nt: TGTGCCAGCAGTTTCTTCACCTCCTACGAGCAGTACTTC
v_gene: TRBV27; j_gene: TRBJ1-3; d_gene: .; abundance: .; CDR3aa: CASSPGRNSGNTIYF; CDR3nt: TGTGCCAGCAGCCCAGGGAGGAACTCTGGAAACACCATATATTTT
v_gene: TRBV29-1; j_gene: TRBJ2-1; d_gene: TRBD2; abundance: many; CDR3aa: CSVASGNNEQFF; CDR3nt: TGCAGCGTTGCTAGCGGGAACAATGAGCAGTTCTTC
v_gene: TRBV4-2; j_gene: TRBJ2-6; d_gene: .; abundance: .; CDR3aa: CASTSLGVGSGANVLTF; CDR3nt: TGTGCCAGCACCTCACTCGGTGTAGGCTCTGGGGCCAACGTCCTGACTTTC
v_gene: TRBV7-2; j_gene: TRBJ1-2; d_gene: .; abundance: many; CDR3aa: CASRRSSNPNYGYTF; CDR3nt: TGTGCCAGCAGACGTTCCTCAAACCCGAACTATGGCTACACCTTC
v_gene: TRBV7-2; j_gene: TRBJ2-3; d_gene: TRBD2; abundance: many; CDR3aa: CASSLGLAGGADTQYF; CDR3nt: TGTGCCAGCAGCTTAGGACTAGCGGGAGGAGCAGATACGCAGTATTTT
v_gene: TRBV20-1; j_gene: TRBJ2-2; d_gene: TRBD1; abundance: few; CDR3aa: CSAPGQYSGELFF; CDR3nt: TGCAGTGCCCCGGGACAGTATTCCGGGGAGCTGTTTTTT
v_gene: TRBV27; j_gene: TRBJ1-5; d_gene: TRBD1; abundance: many; CDR3aa: CASRSGATGGQPQHF; CDR3nt: TGTGCCAGCAGATCGGGGGCTACAGGGGGTCAGCCCCAGCATTTT
v_gene: TRBV4-3; j_gene: TRBJ1-1; d_gene: .; abundance: .; CDR3aa: CASSQGGARAEAFF; CDR3nt: TGCGCCAGCAGCCAAGGGGGCGCGCGGGCTGAAGCTTTCTTT
v_gene: TRBV5-8; j_gene: TRBJ2-7; d_gene: TRBD2; abundance: many; CDR3aa: CASSSISGRADYEQYF; CDR3nt: TGTGCCAGCAGCTCCATAAGCGGGAGGGCAGACTACGAGCAGTACTTC
v_gene: TRBV5-1; j_gene: TRBJ2-5; d_gene: .; abundance: .; CDR3aa: CASSHSLQHGRQETQYF; CDR3nt: TGCGCCAGCAGCCATTCTCTACAACATGGCCGGCAAGAGACCCAGTACTTC
v_gene: TRBV6-2/TRBV6-3; j_gene: TRBJ2-7; d_gene: .; abundance: .; CDR3aa: CASNRRAGLGYEQYF; CDR3nt: TGTGCCAGCAACCGCCGGGCGGGACTCGGCTACGAGCAGTACTTC
v_gene: TRBV20-1; j_gene: TRBJ2-5; d_gene: TRBD2; abundance: .; CDR3aa: CSARPPGLAGIQETQYF; CDR3nt: TGCAGTGCTAGGCCACCGGGACTAGCGGGAATCCAAGAGACCCAGTACTTC
v_gene: TRBV20-1; j_gene: TRBJ2-3; d_gene: TRBD2; abundance: few; CDR3aa: CSARKLAGGTDTQYF; CDR3nt: TGCAGTGCTAGGAAACTAGCGGGAGGCACAGATACGCAGTATTTT
v_gene: TRBV20-1; j_gene: TRBJ2-7; d_gene: .; abundance: few; CDR3aa: CSARPVWGLGFYEQYF; CDR3nt: TGCAGTGCTAGGCCGGTTTGGGGGCTGGGGTTCTACGAGCAGTACTTC
v_gene: TRBV15; j_gene: TRBJ2-2; d_gene: .; abundance: few; CDR3aa: CATSEGRGHTGELFF; CDR3nt: TGTGCCACCAGCGAGGGTAGGGGCCACACCGGGGAGCTGTTTTTT
v_gene: TRBV5-1; j_gene: TRBJ2-7; d_gene: .; abundance: few; CDR3aa: CASSLAGSQGRGYEQYF; CDR3nt: TGCGCCAGCAGCTTGGCCGGGTCGCAGGGCCGGGGCTACGAGCAGTACTTC
v_gene: TRBV12-3/TRBV12-4; j_gene: TRBJ2-1; d_gene: .; abundance: many; CDR3aa: CASCLGSYNEQFF; CDR3nt: TGTGCCAGCTGTCTGGGCTCATACAATGAGCAGTTCTTC
v_gene: TRBV5-1; j_gene: TRBJ2-7; d_gene: .; abundance: many; CDR3aa: CASSPQDSYKWEQYF; CDR3nt: TGCGCCAGCAGCCCCCAGGACAGTTACAAATGGGAGCAGTACTTC
v_gene: TRBV2; j_gene: TRBJ2-7; d_gene: .; abundance: .; CDR3aa: CASSASYEQYF; CDR3nt: TGTGCCAGCAGTGCATCCTACGAGCAGTACTTC
v_gene: TRBV2; j_gene: TRBJ1-2; d_gene: .; abundance: once; CDR3aa: CASTVGGGYTF; CDR3nt: TGTGCCAGCACCGTCGGGGGAGGCTACACCTTC
v_gene: TRBV9; j_gene: TRBJ2-3; d_gene: .; abundance: few; CDR3aa: CASSVATSPGVDTQYF; CDR3nt: TGTGCCAGCAGCGTAGCAACTAGCCCTGGGGTGGATACGCAGTATTTT
v_gene: TRBV3-1; j_gene: TRBJ2-7; d_gene: TRBD2; abundance: few; CDR3aa: CASSQELAGEQYF; CDR3nt: TGTGCCAGCAGCCAAGAGTTAGCGGGAGAGCAGTACTTC
v_gene: TRBV5-6; j_gene: TRBJ2-7; d_gene: .; abundance: few; CDR3aa: CASGFGADSYEQYF; CDR3nt: TGTGCCAGCGGATTCGGAGCGGACTCCTACGAGCAGTACTTC
v_gene: TRBV4-2; j_gene: TRBJ2-1; d_gene: .; abundance: .; CDR3aa: CASSQADTRSYNEQFF; CDR3nt: TGTGCCAGCAGCCAAGCGGACACCCGCTCCTACAATGAGCAGTTCTTC
v_gene: TRBV7-2; j_gene: TRBJ1-1; d_gene: .; abundance: .; CDR3aa: CASSSTFTEAFF; CDR3nt: TGTGCCAGCAGCTCCACGTTTACTGAAGCTTTCTTT
v_gene: TRBV12-3/TRBV12-4; j_gene: TRBJ1-2; d_gene: .; abundance: many; CDR3aa: CASSRGRSYGYTF; CDR3nt: TGTGCCAGCAGCCGGGGACGGTCCTATGGCTACACCTTC
v_gene: TRBV10-3; j_gene: TRBJ1-5; d_gene: .; abundance: .; CDR3aa: CAISESRGVGQPQHF; CDR3nt: TGTGCCATCAGTGAGTCGAGAGGGGTCGGTCAGCCCCAGCATTTT
v_gene: TRBV6-6; j_gene: TRBJ2-3; d_gene: TRBD2; abundance: .; CDR3aa: CASAGLATDTQYF; CDR3nt: TGTGCCAGCGCGGGACTAGCCACAGATACGCAGTATTTT
v_gene: TRBV29-1; j_gene: TRBJ1-1; d_gene: .; abundance: many; CDR3aa: CSGGPQGVNTEAFF; CDR3nt: TGCAGCGGCGGACCCCAGGGAGTGAACACTGAAGCTTTCTTT
v_gene: TRBV27; j_gene: TRBJ1-6; d_gene: .; abundance: many; CDR3aa: CASSYGRRNSPLHF; CDR3nt: TGTGCCAGCAGTTATGGGCGGAGGAATTCACCCCTCCACTTT
v_gene: TRBV12-3/TRBV12-4; j_gene: TRBJ2-3; d_gene: TRBD2; abundance: many; CDR3aa: CASSPDTSGRTADTQYF; CDR3nt: TGTGCCAGCAGTCCTGACACTAGCGGGAGAACAGCAGATACGCAGTATTTT
v_gene: TRBV3-1; j_gene: TRBJ1-2; d_gene: TRBD1; abundance: .; CDR3aa: CASSPPGTGTYGYTF; CDR3nt: TGTGCCAGCAGCCCGCCCGGGACAGGGACCTATGGCTACACCTTC
v_gene: TRBV12-3/TRBV12-4; j_gene: TRBJ1-1; d_gene: TRBD1; abundance: few; CDR3aa: CASSFAGGLTEAFF; CDR3nt: TGTGCCAGCAGTTTCGCAGGGGGTTTAACTGAAGCTTTCTTT
v_gene: TRBV2; j_gene: TRBJ1-6; d_gene: .; abundance: few; CDR3aa: CASRAVDYNSPLHF; CDR3nt: TGTGCCAGCAGGGCGGTGGACTATAATTCACCCCTCCACTTT
v_gene: TRBV29-1; j_gene: TRBJ2-6; d_gene: .; abundance: many; CDR3aa: CSGDSRSSGANVLTF; CDR3nt: TGCAGCGGTGATAGCAGAAGCTCTGGGGCCAACGTCCTGACTTTC
v_gene: TRBV3-1; j_gene: TRBJ2-3; d_gene: .; abundance: few; CDR3aa: CASSQERGRWNTQYF; CDR3nt: TGTGCCAGCAGCCAAGAGAGGGGGAGGTGGAATACGCAGTATTTT